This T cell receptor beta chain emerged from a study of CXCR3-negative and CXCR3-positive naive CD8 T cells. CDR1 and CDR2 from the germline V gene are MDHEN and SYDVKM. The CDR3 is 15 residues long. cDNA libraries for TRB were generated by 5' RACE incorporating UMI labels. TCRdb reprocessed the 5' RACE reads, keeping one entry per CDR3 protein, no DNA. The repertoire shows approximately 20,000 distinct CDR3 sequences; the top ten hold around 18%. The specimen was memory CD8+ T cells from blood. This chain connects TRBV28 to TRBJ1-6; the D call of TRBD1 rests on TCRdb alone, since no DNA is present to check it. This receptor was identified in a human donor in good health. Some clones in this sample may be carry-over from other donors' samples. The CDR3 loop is CASSFGGHYNSPLHF. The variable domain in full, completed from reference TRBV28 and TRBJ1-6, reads DVKVTQSSRYLVKRTGEKVFLECVQDMDHENMFWYRQDPGLGLRLIYFSYDVKMKEKGDIPEGYSVSREKKERFSLILESASTNQTSMYLCASSFGGHYNSPLHFGNGTRLTVT.